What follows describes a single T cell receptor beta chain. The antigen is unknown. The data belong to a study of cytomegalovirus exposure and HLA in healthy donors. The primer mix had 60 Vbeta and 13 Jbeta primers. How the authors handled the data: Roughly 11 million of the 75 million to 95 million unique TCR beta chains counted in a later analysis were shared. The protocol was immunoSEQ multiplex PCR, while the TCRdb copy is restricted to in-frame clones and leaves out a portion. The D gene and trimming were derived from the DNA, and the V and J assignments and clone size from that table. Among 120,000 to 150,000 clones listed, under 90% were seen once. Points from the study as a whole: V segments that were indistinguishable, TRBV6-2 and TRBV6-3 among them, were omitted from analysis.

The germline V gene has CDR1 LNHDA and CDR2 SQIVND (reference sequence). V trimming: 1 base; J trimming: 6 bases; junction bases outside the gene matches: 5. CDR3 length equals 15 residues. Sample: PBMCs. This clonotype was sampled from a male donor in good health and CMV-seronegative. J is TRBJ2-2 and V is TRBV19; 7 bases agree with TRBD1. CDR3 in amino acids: CASSIGTGVSGELFF. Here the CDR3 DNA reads TGTGCCAGTAGTATAGGCACAGGGGTTTCCGGGGAGCTGTTTTTT.